Listed here is a single TCR beta chain. Assay: immunoSEQ multiplex PCR; the TCRdb copy retains only in-frame clones and omits some. The table lists approximately 250,000 clones, about 80% of them singletons. The CDR3 has 19 residues. Unmatched junction bases numbered 16, after V lost 4 bases and J lost 4 bases. Germline CDR1 reads SGHRS; CDR2 reads YFSETQ. This sample is part of a study of blood T cell repertoires in COVID-19. Across the whole study: COVID-19 samples collected from the United States, Italy and Spain covered acute and convalescent phases.

The specimen was peripheral blood. The clonotype originates from a woman aged 50 to 60 with acute or convalescent COVID-19. V usage is TRBV5-1 and J usage is TRBJ2-1, with 11 bases matching TRBD2. Here the CDR3 DNA reads TGCGCCAGCAGCGGGGAATCATACTCCGGGACTAGCGGATACAATGAGCAGTTCTTC. This encodes CASSGESYSGTSGYNEQFF.